This TCR beta chain was observed in a study of blood T cell repertoires in COVID-19. The overall study: Acute and convalescent COVID-19 samples came from the United States, Italy and Spain.

Researchers sorted participants into cohorts using their self-reported clinical history. Germline V gene lookup returns CDR1 GTSNPN and CDR2 SVGIG (reference sequence). The CDR3 totals 13 residues. The V gene lost 0 bases and the J gene lost 4 bases, with 9 bases spanning the gap. Authors' data handling: Reference gene primer amplification gave nucleated cell count estimates. TCRdb's table, derived via immunoSEQ multiplex PCR, lists solely in-frame clones and lacks some. Clonal size and the V and J genes are those of that table, whereas D and trimming came from the DNA. This table holds a few hundred thousand clones, roughly nine tenths found once.

The receptor was isolated from a woman aged 35 to 49 who had been exposed to COVID-19. The sequenced sample consisted of PBMCs or T cells enriched from blood (not recorded which). The V and J genes are TRBV30 and TRBJ1-2; D unclear. CDR3 bases: TGTGCCTGGAGTGTGTCGGTTCTCTATGGCTACACCTTC. Its protein product is CAWSVSVLYGYTF.